This T cell receptor beta chain was identified during a study of T cells after posttransplantation cyclophosphamide. Assay used: immunoSEQ multiplex PCR; TCRdb lists only in-frame clones, some missing. The data hold approximately 22,000 clones, with about 76% observed a single time. Between the trimmed V and J ends, which lost 1 base and 1 base, there was a span of 7 bases. The CDR3 totals 14 residues. Germline CDR1 SGHTA, CDR2 FQGNSA. This clone was observed a single time. J is TRBJ1-1 and V is TRBV7-2; a weak D match, TRBD1 (5 bases). Sequencing was done on a sample of memory CD4+ T cells sorted from PBMCs. The receptor was derived from an older woman in good health, CMV-negative, and a related stem cell transplant donor. This CDR3 reads CASSLGTQNTEAFF. The DNA of the CDR3 is TGTGCCAGCAGCTTAGGGACACAGAACACTGAAGCTTTCTTT. Combining the CDR3 with reference TRBV7-2 and TRBJ1-1 gives the whole variable domain GAGVSQSPSNKVTEKGKDVELRCDPISGHTALYWYRQSLGQGLEFLIYFQGNSAPDKSGLPSDRFSAERTGGSVSTLTIQRTQQEDSAVYLCASSLGTQNTEAFFGQGTRLTVV.